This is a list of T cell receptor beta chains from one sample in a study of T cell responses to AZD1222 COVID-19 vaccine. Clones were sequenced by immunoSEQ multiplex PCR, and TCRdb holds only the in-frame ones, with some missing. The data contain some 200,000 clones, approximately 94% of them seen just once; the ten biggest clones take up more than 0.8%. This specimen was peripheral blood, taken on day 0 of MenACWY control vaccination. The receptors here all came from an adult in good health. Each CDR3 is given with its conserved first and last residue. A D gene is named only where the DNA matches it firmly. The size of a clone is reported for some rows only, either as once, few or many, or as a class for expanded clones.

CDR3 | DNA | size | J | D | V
CAWSVGTVAYEQYF | TGTGCCTGGAGTGTGGGGACAGTCGCCTACGAGCAGTACTTC | NA | TRBJ2-7 | TRBD1 | TRBV30
CASLLAGGDPPQYF | TGTGCCAGCCTACTAGCGGGGGGCGATCCCCCGCAGTATTTT | NA | TRBJ2-3 | TRBD2 | TRBV6-6
CASSQVLGTANYEQYF | TGTGCCAGCAGCCAAGTATTGGGGACAGCTAACTACGAGCAGTACTTC | once | TRBJ2-7 | TRBD1 | TRBV4-2
CASRGGLGAETQYF | TGTGCCAGCAGGGGAGGACTTGGGGCAGAGACCCAGTACTTC | NA | TRBJ2-5 | NA | TRBV6-5
CASSPGGNTEAFF | TGTGCCAGCTCACCAGGGGGAAACACTGAAGCTTTCTTT | NA | TRBJ1-1 | NA | TRBV18
CASRGGANEKLFF | TGTGCCAGCAGAGGGGGCGCCAATGAAAAACTGTTTTTT | once | TRBJ1-4 | TRBD1 | TRBV2
CASSVRGGNTGELFF | TGTGCCAGCAGCGTAAGGGGGGGAAATACCGGGGAGCTGTTTTTT | NA | TRBJ2-2 | NA | TRBV9
CASRDYRDPWRGYTF | TGTGCCAGCAGAGACTACCGGGACCCTTGGAGAGGCTACACCTTC | NA | TRBJ1-2 | NA | TRBV6-4
CASSLSVTGSLYGYTF | TGTGCCAGCAGCTTAAGTGTTACAGGGAGTCTCTATGGCTACACCTTC | NA | TRBJ1-2 | NA | TRBV7-2
CASSQGWGDSPLHF | TGTGCCAGCAGCCAAGGTTGGGGGGATTCACCCCTCCACTTT | NA | TRBJ1-6 | NA | TRBV3-1/TRBV3-2
CASSSGQGGSYEQYF | TGTGCCAGCAGCTCGGGACAGGGGGGATCCTACGAGCAGTACTTC | NA | TRBJ2-7 | TRBD1 | TRBV7-2
CASSERGTGGNTGELFF | TGTGCCAGCAGTGAGAGAGGGACAGGGGGGAACACCGGGGAGCTGTTTTTT | NA | TRBJ2-2 | TRBD1 | TRBV6-1
CASSLSTGRETQYF | TGTGCCAGCAGCTTGTCCACAGGGCGAGAGACCCAGTACTTC | NA | TRBJ2-5 | NA | TRBV7-2
CASSQGAFGTEAFF | TGCGCCAGCAGCCAAGGAGCTTTTGGCACTGAAGCTTTCTTT | NA | TRBJ1-1 | NA | TRBV4-3
CASNLGSNTEAFF | TGTGCCAGTAACTTGGGTTCGAACACTGAAGCTTTCTTT | NA | TRBJ1-1 | NA | TRBV19
CASSSQLLRGDTIYF | TGTGCCAGTAGTTCCCAACTCCTTAGGGGGGACACCATATATTTT | NA | TRBJ1-3 | NA | TRBV19